This TCR beta chain was identified during a study of vaccination effects on CD4 cells after COVID-19. To note about this clone: Antigen specificity is unknown.

Using viral peptide pools, the ViraFEST assay grew out antigen-specific CD4+ T cells prior to sequencing. Culturing for around eleven days preceded CD4+ T cell isolation. It was two doses of either the BNT162b2 or mRNA-1273 vaccine that participants received. Germline V gene data show CDR1 as LNHDA and CDR2 as SQIVND (reference sequence). The V and J ends lost 3 bases and 6 bases, in that order; junction bases with no gene match: 16. The CDR3 has 18 amino acids. Assay used: immunoSEQ multiplex PCR; TCRdb lists only in-frame clones, some missing. The sample shows more than 60,000 clones, around 74% of them seen only once.

The material was CD4+ T cells from PBMCs cultured with HCoV-229E spike peptides, obtained after COVID-19 vaccination. V gene TRBV19 combines with J gene TRBJ2-1; 8 bases agree with TRBD1. This TCR derives from a human donor who received a COVID-19 vaccine. The CDR3 DNA sequence: TGTGCCAGTAGTATGAGGACAGGGCGGTCCCGGCTTGGCAATGAGCAGTTCTTC. This encodes CASSMRTGRSRLGNEQFF.